Shown below are 30 T cell receptor beta chains from a single sample sequenced in a study of blood T cells in healthy people across ages. The use of a sample-barcoded 5' primer and a J-beta primer mix characterized a second PCR of roughly 6 to 11 cycles. TCRdb reprocessed the 5' RACE reads with MiXCR, giving one entry per CDR3 protein. The sample consists of fewer than 800,000 distinct CDR3 sequences, around 32% of them appearing once. Sequenced sample: blood. The receptor source for this set is a woman older than 75 in good health.

The rearrangement joins TRBV3-1 to TRBJ1-2; weak D call: TRBD1 (5 bases). The V gene's germline CDR1 is LGHDT and CDR2 YNNKEL (reference sequence). The CDR3 loop spans 14 amino acids. The V end lost 5 bases, the J end lost 4 bases, and 14 bases lay between the germline ends. The CDR3, as DNA: TGTGCCAGCAGCTTGACAGCACATACCTATGGCTACACCTTC. It codes for CASSLTAHTYGYTF.

This clonotype was detected only a few times. The rearrangement uses TRBV6-1 and TRBJ2-2; 7 bases match TRBD2. Germline V gene sequence: CDR1 MNHNS, CDR2 SASEGT. CDR3 length: 14 amino acids. V trimming: 4 bases; J trimming: 4 bases; junction bases outside the gene matches: 3. The CDR3 spells CASSVERGTGELFF. The CDR3 DNA follows: TGTGCCAGCAGTGTCGAGCGGGGCACCGGGGAGCTGTTTTTT.

The chain couples TRBV7-8 to TRBJ2-3, with a possible D match to TRBD1 (6 bases). Germline-derived CDR1 and CDR2 are SGHVS and FQNEAQ. The CDR3 contains 16 residues. V shed 10 bases and J shed 4 bases, with 24 bases lying between them. CDR3 loop: CATSDAYKDSPDTQYF. CDR3 coding DNA: TGTGCCACCAGTGATGCCTATAAGGACAGCCCAGATACGCAGTATTTT.

A word on this clonotype: At one end, the junction sequence differs from germline, possibly due to a read error. The rearrangement joins TRBV7-7 to TRBJ2-7; D may be TRBD2 (5 bases). The J call may be incorrect, as the DNA end agrees better with TRBJ2-5. Germline V gene data show CDR1 as SSHAT and CDR2 as FNYEAQ (reference sequence). The CDR3 has 16 amino acids. CDR3 DNA: TGTGCTAGCAGCTTAGCGCCCTCAGTAGGAGAGGAGACCCAGTACTTC. Translating it yields CASSLAPSVGEETQYF.

This clonotype was picked up many times. In nucleotides, the CDR3 is TGCGCCAGCAGCCACAAGGGACAGAATTCCTACGAGCAGTACTTC. Its protein is CASSHKGQNSYEQYF. This chain joins TRBV4-1 and TRBJ2-7; 7 positions agree with TRBD1. The CDR3 is 15 residues long. J lost 1 base, V lost 3 bases, and 6 bases had no gene match. Germline-derived CDR1 and CDR2 are MGHRA and YSYEKL.

Only a few counts were recorded for this clonotype. It may be a read error: a sequence one base away is much more abundant. J is TRBJ2-1 and V is TRBV5-5, with TRBD2 as a possible D gene (6 bases). The germline CDR1 and CDR2 sequences are SGHKS and YYEKEE (reference sequence). CDR3 length: 15 amino acids. The CDR3 DNA reads as TGTGCCGGCAGCTCCCGCTCCTACGGGGGCAATGAGCAGTTCTTC. It yields the protein CAGSSRSYGGNEQFF.

This clonotype came up many times. The chain couples TRBV7-3 to TRBJ2-3; 13 bases are shared with TRBD2. CDR1 and CDR2 from the germline V gene are SGHTA and FQGTGA. The length of the CDR3 is 16 residues. J gave up 0 bases and V 6 bases, and 3 bases lay outside the gene matches. CDR3 DNA: TGTGCCAGCAGGCGGGGACTAGCGGGGAGCACAGATACGCAGTATTTT. Its translation: CASRRGLAGSTDTQYF. Using reference TRBV7-3 and TRBJ2-3 for the parts outside the CDR3, the full variable domain is GAGVSQTPSNKVTEKGKYVELRCDPISGHTALYWYRQSLGQGPEFLIYFQGTGAADDSGLPNDRFFAVRPEGSVSTLKIQRTERGDSAVYLCASRRGLAGSTDTQYFGPGTRLTVL.

This clonotype was observed many times. This chain joins TRBV29-1 and TRBJ2-1; the D gene could be TRBD1 or TRBD2 (5 bases each). There are 14 residues in the CDR3. From germline, CDR1 is SQVTM and CDR2 ANQGSEA. For the CDR3, the DNA is TGCAGTACCCTAGGGACCCTAGCCGGCAATGAGCAGTTCTTC. Translation: CSTLGTLAGNEQFF.

As for this clonotype: This may arise from a read error, as a much more abundant clone is one base away. The chain is built from TRBV6-6 and TRBJ1-5; D is undetermined. This CDR3 region has 15 residues. Germline CDR1 and CDR2: MNHNY and SVGAGI (reference sequence). V dropped 5 bases and J dropped 7 bases, with 18 bases sitting between them. The CDR3 sequence is CASSALKTPKQPQHF. In DNA, the CDR3 is TGTGCCAGCAGTGCCCTGAAGACACCCAAGCAGCCCCAGCATTTT.

Ten or more counts support this clonotype. The V and J genes are TRBV7-9 and TRBJ1-1; the D gene is possibly TRBD1 (5 bases). V gave up 2 bases and J gave up 1 base, with 8 bases separating them. CDR3 length: 14 amino acids. Germline V gene sequence: CDR1 SEHNR, CDR2 FQNEAQ (reference sequence). Written as DNA, the CDR3 is TGTGCCAGCAGCTTACGACAGCCGAACACTGAAGCTTTCTTT. Its translation: CASSLRQPNTEAFF. Looking up the rest from reference TRBV7-9 and TRBJ1-1 gives the full variable domain: DTGVSQNPRHKITKRGQNVTFRCDPISEHNRLYWYRQTLGQGPEFLTYFQNEAQLEKSRLLSDRFSAERPKGSFSTLEIQRTEQGDSAMYLCASSLRQPNTEAFFGQGTRLTVV.

The rearrangement joins TRBV20-1 to TRBJ2-3; maybe TRBD1 (6 bases). This CDR3 spans 14 amino acids. Trimming took off 3 bases at V and 2 bases at J, with 12 bases between the two ends. Germline-derived CDR1 and CDR2 are DFQATT and SNEGSKA (reference sequence). Here the CDR3 reads CSARDRPSTDTQYF. The CDR3, as DNA: TGCAGTGCTAGGGACAGACCATCCACAGATACGCAGTATTTT.

The chain has TRBV9 and TRBJ2-7; D tentatively reads TRBD1 or TRBD2 (5 bases each). This CDR3 region has 15 residues. V was pared by 0 bases and J by 3 bases, with 13 bases between. From germline, CDR1 is SGDLS and CDR2 YYNGEE. CDR3 loop: CASSVAGLGHYEQYF. CDR3 bases: TGTGCCAGCAGCGTAGCGGGGTTGGGGCACTACGAGCAGTACTTC. Using reference TRBV9 and TRBJ2-7 for the parts outside the CDR3, the full variable domain is DSGVTQTPKHLITATGQRVTLRCSPRSGDLSVYWYQQSLDQGLQFLIQYYNGEERAKGNILERFSAQQFPDLHSELNLSSLELGDSALYFCASSVAGLGHYEQYFGPGTRLTVT.

This chain joins TRBV15 and TRBJ1-1; the match to TRBD1 covers 8 bases. The length of the CDR3 is 15 residues. V trimming: 2 bases; J trimming: 5 bases; junction bases outside the gene matches: 7. CDR1 is LNHNV, CDR2 YYDKDF, per germline (reference sequence). The CDR3 region has the DNA TGTGCCACCAGCAGAAATGACAGGGGTTCGACTGAAGCTTTCTTT. Its translation: CATSRNDRGSTEAFF.

This clonotype was observed many times. V and J are TRBV4-3 and TRBJ2-6; 9 bases agree with TRBD1. The CDR3 extends over 19 amino acids. With V trimmed by 0 bases and J by 3 bases, 9 bases remained unmatched. Germline CDR1 reads LGHNA; CDR2 reads YSLEER. Written as DNA, the CDR3 is TGCGCCAGCAGCCAAGATCTTATGACAGGGGGTCATGGGGCCAACGTCCTGACTTTC. It is translated as CASSQDLMTGGHGANVLTF.

This clonotype was detected a few times. A much larger clone differs from this one at a single base, so this may be a read error. The chain combines TRBV29-1 with TRBJ2-7; TRBD2 agrees at 11 bases. From germline, CDR1 is SQVTM and CDR2 ANQGSEA. The CDR3 is 14 amino acids. Trimming removed 5 bases from V and 7 bases from J; junction bases left unmatched: 10. The CDR3 nucleotides read TGCAGCGTTTCTACTAGCGGGGGTCCCAATGAGCAGTACTTC. It yields the protein CSVSTSGGPNEQYF.

This clonotype was picked up one time. The chain joins TRBV20-1 to TRBJ2-1; TRBD2 aligns across 12 bases. The ends lost 0 bases at V and 9 bases at J; junction bases unmatched: 12. CDR3 length: 17 amino acids. In germline, CDR1 is DFQATT, CDR2 SNEGSKA (reference sequence). In nucleotides, the CDR3 is TGCAGTGCTAGAGATCCCGGACTAGCGGGGATCCTGGGTGAGCAGTTCTTC. The encoded protein is CSARDPGLAGILGEQFF.

The CDR3: CASTPSGVGQGYEKLFF. DNA of the CDR3: TGTGCCAGCACCCCATCCGGCGTGGGACAGGGGTATGAAAAACTGTTTTTT. This chain joins TRBV7-9 and TRBJ1-4; 10 nucleotides match TRBD1. This CDR3 contains 17 residues. Germline V gives CDR1 SEHNR, CDR2 FQNEAQ (reference sequence). Trimming removed 7 bases from V and 6 bases from J; junction bases left unmatched: 14.

The chain links TRBV7-8 to TRBJ1-5, with TRBD1 as a possible D gene (6 bases). Germline V gene data show CDR1 as SGHVS and CDR2 as FQNEAQ. Deletions cut 1 base from V and 0 bases from J, with 16 bases between. This CDR3 is built from 18 residues. CDR3 bases: TGTGCCAGCAGCTTAGGCGCCAGGGGAAGTTCTAGCAATCAGCCCCAGCATTTT. As protein: CASSLGARGSSSNQPQHF.

The table lists this clonotype with many counts. The chain recombines TRBV15 with TRBJ1-4, with 9 nucleotides matching TRBD1. In germline, CDR1 is LNHNV, CDR2 YYDKDF (reference sequence). The J segment lost 3 bases and the V segment lost 3 bases, leaving 5 bases of the junction unmatched. The CDR3 spans 16 residues. CDR3: CATSRPDRGSNEKLFF. The CDR3 nucleotides read TGTGCCACCAGCAGGCCTGACAGGGGGTCTAATGAAAAACTGTTTTTT.

The sample holds many counts of this clonotype. The chain combines TRBV24-1 with TRBJ2-1; tentative D call: TRBD2 (5 bases). CDR1 and CDR2 from the germline V gene are KGHDR and SFDVKD. The CDR3 loop spans 18 amino acids. V was clipped by 2 bases and J by 5 bases, with 21 bases between them. The DNA of the CDR3 is TGTGCCACCAGTGATTCCCCCTTGGGGAGAATAGGGAACAATGAGCAGTTCTTC. This codes for CATSDSPLGRIGNNEQFF.

This clonotype was seen repeatedly, ten times or more. The chain joins TRBV10-3 to TRBJ2-5; D call uncertain. The CDR3 extends over 12 amino acids. Germline CDR1 ENHRY, CDR2 SYGVKD. Trimming stripped 2 bases from V and 5 bases from J, with 6 bases between. CDR3 coding DNA: TGTGCCATCAGTGAGAACGTTGAGACCCAGTACTTC. This gives the protein CAISENVETQYF.

The chain uses TRBV7-2 and TRBJ2-5, with D unresolved. The V gene's germline CDR1 is SGHTA and CDR2 FQGNSA. There are 15 residues in the CDR3. Trimming shortened V by 1 base and J by 2 bases, and 11 bases separated the two germline ends. For the CDR3, the DNA is TGTGCCAGCAGCTTAGATGGGCGGCTTCAAGAGACCCAGTACTTC. This encodes CASSLDGRLQETQYF. Based on the CDR3 plus reference TRBV7-2 and TRBJ2-5, the full variable domain is GAGVSQSPSNKVTEKGKDVELRCDPISGHTALYWYRQSLGQGLEFLIYFQGNSAPDKSGLPSDRFSAERTGGSVSTLTIQRTQQEDSAVYLCASSLDGRLQETQYFGPGTRLLVL.

This clonotype was seen ten or more times. The CDR3 bases are TGTGCCAGCAGCCTAGACTTTTCGACTGGCTACACCTTC. Its protein is CASSLDFSTGYTF. The rearrangement joins TRBV7-2 to TRBJ1-2; the D is unclear. The CDR3 consists of 13 residues. Germline CDR1 SGHTA, CDR2 FQGNSA. V was trimmed by 5 bases and J by 7 bases, leaving 14 bases between them.

This clonotype was seen repeatedly, ten times or more. CDR3: CSATWGNTEAFF. The CDR3 DNA reads TGCAGCGCGACGTGGGGTAACACTGAAGCTTTCTTT. The rearrangement joins TRBV29-1 to TRBJ1-1, with unresolved D. The V gene lost 7 bases and the J gene lost 2 bases, with 11 bases spanning the gap. The CDR3 runs to 12 residues. CDR1 and CDR2 (germline): SQVTM, ANQGSEA.

There are a few counts of this clonotype. This CDR3 is CASSLESGMRETQYF. The CDR3 nucleotides read TGTGCCAGCAGCTTAGAATCGGGGATGCGAGAGACCCAGTACTTC. This rearrangement joins TRBV7-9 to TRBJ2-5, with a possible D match to TRBD2 (5 bases). The germline gives CDR1 SEHNR, CDR2 FQNEAQ (reference sequence). Trimming shortened V by 1 base and J by 4 bases, and 13 bases separated the two germline ends. The CDR3 covers 15 residues.

This chain joins TRBV20-1 and TRBJ2-7; D tentatively reads TRBD1 or TRBD2 (6 bases each). CDR1 and CDR2 (germline): DFQATT, SNEGSKA (reference sequence). The CDR3 spans 14 residues. The germline V and J ends were trimmed by 6 bases and 0 bases, with 15 bases remaining between them. CDR3 sequence (DNA): TGCAGTGCCATTCCCGGGGGCGACTCCTACGAGCAGTACTTC. Protein product: CSAIPGGDSYEQYF.

Concerning this clonotype itself: At one end the junction does not follow the germline gene, possibly because of a read error. The chain combines TRBV10-2 with TRBJ1-4; possibly TRBD1 for D (6 bases). In germline, CDR1 is WSHSY, CDR2 SAAADI. The CDR3 is 14 residues long. The CDR3 bases are TGCGTCAGCAGTGAGAAGGGGGACGGTGAAAAACTGTTTTTT. This translates into CVSSEKGDGEKLFF.

Of note for this clonotype: Sequence at one end of the junction differs from germline and may be a read error. The rearrangement links TRBV6-2 or TRBV6-3 to TRBJ2-6; D possibly corresponds to TRBD1 (5 bases). The V gene's germline CDR1 is MNHEY and CDR2 SVGEGT. This CDR3 comprises 14 residues. The CDR3 DNA sequence: TGTGCCAGCCTGAAGCCCTCTGGGGCCAACGTCCGGACTTTC. Amino acids: CASLKPSGANVRTF.

In its sample, this clonotype was seen many times. The gene calls are TRBV7-2 and TRBJ2-1; D is uncertain. V was clipped by 3 bases and J by 2 bases, with 14 bases between them. CDR1 and CDR2 from the germline V gene are SGHTA and FQGNSA. The CDR3 has 16 amino acids. The CDR3 DNA reads TGTGCCAGCAGCTTCCCTACCCAAGCCGCCTACAATGAGCAGTTCTTC. This sequence encodes CASSFPTQAAYNEQFF.

This clonotype occurred a few times. The V call is TRBV15, the J call TRBJ1-1; 7 bases align to TRBD1. This CDR3 region has 13 residues. Germline V lookup: CDR1 LNHNV, CDR2 YYDKDF (reference sequence). The J segment lost 2 bases and the V segment lost 6 bases, leaving 3 bases of the junction unmatched. The DNA for the CDR3 is TGTGCCACCAGTGAGGGGGCTAACACTGAAGCTTTCTTT. Translating gives CATSEGANTEAFF.